The TCR beta chain under discussion was sequenced for a study of T cells after yellow fever vaccination. For the study at large: SMART-Seq v4 Ultra Low Input handled preparation of low-cell-number fractions. Study results and limitations: Shared CD4/CD8 clonotypes were a small share, likely from convergent recombination.

The CDR3 is 14 amino acids. V trimming: 5 bases; J trimming: 3 bases; junction bases outside the gene matches: 4. Germline V lookup: CDR1 SGHVS, CDR2 FQNEAQ. This clonotype was recorded many times. Its matching antigen is unknown. MiXCR was run by TCRdb on the 5' RACE reads, yielding one entry per CDR3 protein. The profile covers under 400,000 distinct CDR3 sequences, with approximately 10% appearing a single time and around 20% taken by the ten largest. The sample here was PBMCs, taken on the day of the first yellow fever vaccination. The chain employs TRBV7-8 and TRBJ2-1, with 7 bases aligning to TRBD2. This sequence originates from a man aged 18-30 years who received the YFV17D yellow fever vaccine. The DNA of the CDR3 is TGTGCCAGCAGCATCCGGACTAGCTACAATGAGCAGTTCTTC. It encodes CASSIRTSYNEQFF. The full variable domain, its missing parts supplied by reference TRBV7-8 and TRBJ2-1, is GAGVSQSPRYKVAKRGQDVALRCDPISGHVSLFWYQQALGQGPEFLTYFQNEAQLDKSGLPSDRFFAERPEGSVSTLKIQRTQQEDSAVYLCASSIRTSYNEQFFGPGTRLTVL.